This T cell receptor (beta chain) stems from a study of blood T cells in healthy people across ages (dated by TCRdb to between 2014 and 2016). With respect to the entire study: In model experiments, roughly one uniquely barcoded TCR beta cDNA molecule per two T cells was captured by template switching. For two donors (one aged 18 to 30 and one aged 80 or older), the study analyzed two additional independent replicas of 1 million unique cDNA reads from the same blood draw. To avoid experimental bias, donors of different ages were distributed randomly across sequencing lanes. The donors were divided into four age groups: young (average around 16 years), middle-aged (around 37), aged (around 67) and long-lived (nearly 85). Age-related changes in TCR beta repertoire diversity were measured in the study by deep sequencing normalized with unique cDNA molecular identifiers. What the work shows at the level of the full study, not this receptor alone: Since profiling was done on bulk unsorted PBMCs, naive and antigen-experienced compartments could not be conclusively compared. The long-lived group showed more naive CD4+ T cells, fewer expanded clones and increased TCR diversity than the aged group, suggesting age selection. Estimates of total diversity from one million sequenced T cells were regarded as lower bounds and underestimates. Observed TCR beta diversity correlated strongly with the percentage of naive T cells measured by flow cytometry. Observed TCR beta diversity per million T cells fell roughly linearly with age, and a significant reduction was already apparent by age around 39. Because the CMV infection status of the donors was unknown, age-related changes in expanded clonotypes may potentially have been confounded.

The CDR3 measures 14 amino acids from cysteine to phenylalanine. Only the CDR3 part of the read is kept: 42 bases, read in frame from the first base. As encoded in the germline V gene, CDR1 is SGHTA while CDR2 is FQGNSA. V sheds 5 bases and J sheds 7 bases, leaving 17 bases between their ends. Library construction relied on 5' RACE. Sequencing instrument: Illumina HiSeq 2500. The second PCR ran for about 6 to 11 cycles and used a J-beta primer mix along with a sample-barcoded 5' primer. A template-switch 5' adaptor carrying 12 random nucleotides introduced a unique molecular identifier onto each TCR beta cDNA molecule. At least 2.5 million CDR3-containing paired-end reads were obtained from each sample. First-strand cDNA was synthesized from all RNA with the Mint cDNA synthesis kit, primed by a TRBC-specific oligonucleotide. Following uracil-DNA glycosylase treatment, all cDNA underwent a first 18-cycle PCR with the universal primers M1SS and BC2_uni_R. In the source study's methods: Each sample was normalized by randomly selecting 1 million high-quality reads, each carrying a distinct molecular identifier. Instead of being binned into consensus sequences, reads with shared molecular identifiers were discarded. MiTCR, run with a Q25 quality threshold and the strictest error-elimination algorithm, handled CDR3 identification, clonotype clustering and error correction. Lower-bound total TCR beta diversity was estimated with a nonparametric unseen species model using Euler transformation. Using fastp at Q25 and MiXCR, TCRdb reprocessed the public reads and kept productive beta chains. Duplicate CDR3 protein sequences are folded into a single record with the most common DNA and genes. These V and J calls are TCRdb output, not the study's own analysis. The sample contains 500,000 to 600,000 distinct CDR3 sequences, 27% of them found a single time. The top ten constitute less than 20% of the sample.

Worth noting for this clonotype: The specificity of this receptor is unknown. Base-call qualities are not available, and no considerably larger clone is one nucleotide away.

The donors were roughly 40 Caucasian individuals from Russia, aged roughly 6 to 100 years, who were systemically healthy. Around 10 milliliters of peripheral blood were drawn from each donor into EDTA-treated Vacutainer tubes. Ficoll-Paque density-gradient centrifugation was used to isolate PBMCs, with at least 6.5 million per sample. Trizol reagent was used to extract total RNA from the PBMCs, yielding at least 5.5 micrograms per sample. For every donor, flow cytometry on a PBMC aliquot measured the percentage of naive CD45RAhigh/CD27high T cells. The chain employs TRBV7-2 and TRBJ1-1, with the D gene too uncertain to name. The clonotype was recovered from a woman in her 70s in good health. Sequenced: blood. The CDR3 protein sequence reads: CASSRSGSKIEAFF. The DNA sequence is TGTGCCAGCAGCCGATCTGGATCTAAGATTGAAGCTTTCTTT.